This note documents a single T cell receptor (beta chain) sequence. No antigen is known for it. CDR3 length: 13 residues. Trimming left V 3 bases short and J 4 bases short, with 7 bases between. The germline V gene encodes CDR1 SNHLY and CDR2 FYNNEI. This record comes from a study of cytomegalovirus exposure and HLA in healthy donors. Profiling relied on immunoSEQ multiplex PCR, and the TCRdb table lists in-frame clones only, not all of them. The sample shows 190,000 or so clones, approximately 84% of them seen only once. The study's findings and limits: The CMV antigen specificity of a few CMV-associated chains was confirmed through in vitro analysis.

V is TRBV2 and J is TRBJ1-5; a possible D gene is TRBD1 (6 bases). Sequenced: PBMCs. The receptor was isolated from a woman aged 18-29 years in good health and CMV-seropositive. The CDR3 sequence is CASSDRGNQPQHF. Here the CDR3 DNA reads TGTGCCAGCAGTGACAGGGGAAATCAGCCCCAGCATTTT.